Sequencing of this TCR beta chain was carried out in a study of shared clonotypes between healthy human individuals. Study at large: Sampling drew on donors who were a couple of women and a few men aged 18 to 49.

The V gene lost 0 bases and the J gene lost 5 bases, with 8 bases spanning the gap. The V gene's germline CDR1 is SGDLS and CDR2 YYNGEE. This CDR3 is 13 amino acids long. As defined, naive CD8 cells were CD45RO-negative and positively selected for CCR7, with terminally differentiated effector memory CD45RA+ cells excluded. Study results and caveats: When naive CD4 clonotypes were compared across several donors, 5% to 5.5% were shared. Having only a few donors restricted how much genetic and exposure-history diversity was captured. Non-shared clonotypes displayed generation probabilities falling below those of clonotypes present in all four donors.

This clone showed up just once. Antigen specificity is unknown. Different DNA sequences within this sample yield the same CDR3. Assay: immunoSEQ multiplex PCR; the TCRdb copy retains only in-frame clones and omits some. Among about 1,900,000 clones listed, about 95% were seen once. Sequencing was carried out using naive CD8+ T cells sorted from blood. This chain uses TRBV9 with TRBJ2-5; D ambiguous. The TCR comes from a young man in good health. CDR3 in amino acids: CASSVGDLETQYF. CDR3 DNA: TGTGCCAGCAGCGTAGGGGATTTGGAGACCCAGTACTTC.